This TCR beta chain is drawn from a study of preoperative IRX-2 immunotherapy in early breast cancer. Treatment described: preoperative locoregional IRX-2 cytokine immunotherapy. The CDR3 loop spans 17 amino acids. Per the germline V gene, CDR1 is KGHSH and CDR2 is LQKENI. Trimming removed 3 bases from V and 0 bases from J, with 14 bases in between. Method: immunoSEQ multiplex PCR; TCRdb's copy keeps in-frame clones and lacks some. The table includes approximately 24,000 clones, 70% to 90% detected once. The chain joins TRBV18 to TRBJ1-4, with D possibly matching TRBD1 (5 bases). This specimen was tumor tissue, taken after IRX-2 immunotherapy. The receptor comes from a human donor with breast cancer. CDR3 in amino acids: CASSPPTAGATNEKLFF. CDR3 DNA sequence: TGTGCCAGCTCACCGCCGACGGCGGGGGCAACTAATGAAAAACTGTTTTTT.